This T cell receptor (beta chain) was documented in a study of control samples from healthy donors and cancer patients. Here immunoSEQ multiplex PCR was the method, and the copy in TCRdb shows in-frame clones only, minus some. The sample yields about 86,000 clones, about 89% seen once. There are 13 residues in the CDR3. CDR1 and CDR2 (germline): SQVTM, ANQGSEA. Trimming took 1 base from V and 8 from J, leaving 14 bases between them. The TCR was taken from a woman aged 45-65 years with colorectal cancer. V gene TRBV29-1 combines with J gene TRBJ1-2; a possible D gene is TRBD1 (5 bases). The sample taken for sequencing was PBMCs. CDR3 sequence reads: CSVEGGTEGGYTF. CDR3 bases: TGCAGCGTTGAAGGTGGGACCGAGGGAGGCTACACCTTC.